The 25 T cell receptor beta chains below all came from one sample that was sequenced in a study of patients and donors after allogeneic stem cell transplantation. TCRdb used MiXCR to reprocess the RT-PCR reads, holding one entry per CDR3 protein. The sample includes some 880,000 distinct CDR3 sequences, over 15% of them seen just once. Source material: blood, either unsorted or a sorted T cell fraction (not recorded which). The receptor source for this set is a human donor who was either an allogeneic HSCT recipient or a stem cell or donor lymphocyte infusion donor (not recorded which). It is not recorded whose cells these are; they may come from a transplant donor.

This clonotype came up a few times. In DNA form, the CDR3 reads TGTGCCAGCAGCCACGGGACTCCAACTAATGAAAAACTGTTTTTT. Translating it yields CASSHGTPTNEKLFF. The rearrangement joins TRBV7-8 to TRBJ1-4; maybe TRBD1 (5 bases). The CDR3 runs to 15 residues. The germline V gene has CDR1 SGHVS and CDR2 FQNEAQ. Trimming pared 5 bases from V and 0 bases from J, leaving 10 bases between.

This rearrangement joins TRBV7-9 to TRBJ1-4; the match to TRBD1 covers 7 bases. The CDR3 spans 15 residues. Per the germline V gene, CDR1 is SEHNR and CDR2 is FQNEAQ (reference sequence). V gave up 1 base and J gave up 7 bases; unmatched junction bases: 6. In DNA form, the CDR3 reads TGTGCCAGCAGCTTAGTCGAGGGGGCTGGTGAAAAACTGTTTTTT. Translating gives CASSLVEGAGEKLFF.

V is TRBV3-1 and J is TRBJ2-1; the D is unclear. The CDR3 spans 12 residues. Germline CDR1 is LGHDT and CDR2 is YNNKEL (reference sequence). V dropped 0 bases and J dropped 10 bases, with 7 bases sitting between them. In DNA, the CDR3 is TGTGCCAGCAGCCAAGATGGGCGCGAGCAGTTCTTC. Translated, it gives CASSQDGREQFF.

The chain is built from TRBV7-9 and TRBJ2-7; D gene unclear. Germline CDR1 and CDR2: SEHNR and FQNEAQ (reference sequence). This CDR3 contains 12 residues. V was shortened by 3 bases and J by 4 bases, with 7 bases between the two germline ends. The CDR3: CASSLKVYEQYF. CDR3 nucleotides: TGTGCCAGCAGCTTGAAGGTTTACGAGCAGTACTTC.

The sample holds a few counts of this clonotype. This chain uses TRBV14 with TRBJ2-3; a possible D gene is TRBD2 (6 bases). The CDR3 spans 15 residues. Germline V gene data show CDR1 as SGHDN and CDR2 as FVKESK. V shed 0 bases and J shed 0 bases, with 7 bases lying between them. CDR3 region: CASSQELASTDTQYF. For the CDR3, the DNA is TGTGCCAGCAGCCAAGAGCTAGCGAGCACAGATACGCAGTATTTT.

This clonotype is a singleton in its sample. The chain uses TRBV19 and TRBJ1-1; D not resolved. Germline lookup yields CDR1 LNHDA and CDR2 SQIVND (reference sequence). V was pared by 4 bases and J by 1 base, with 10 bases between. CDR3 size: 14 residues. In DNA form, the CDR3 reads TGTGCCAGTAGTACCATAAACCCGAACACTGAAGCTTTCTTT. Translating gives CASSTINPNTEAFF.

This clonotype was observed a handful of times. The J gene is TRBJ2-5, the V gene TRBV27, with 12 nucleotides matching TRBD1. The CDR3 contains 16 residues. With 4 bases clipped from V and 6 bases from J, the junction kept 9 bases outside the gene matches. From germline, CDR1 is MNHEY and CDR2 SMNVEV (reference sequence). The CDR3 sequence: CASSSGQGASGKTQYF. The DNA for the CDR3 is TGTGCCAGCAGTTCGGGACAGGGGGCAAGTGGAAAGACCCAGTACTTC.

This clonotype has more than one count but fewer than ten. The chain is built from TRBV27 and TRBJ1-2; D not resolved. From germline, CDR1 is MNHEY and CDR2 SMNVEV (reference sequence). This CDR3 has 15 residues. V was clipped by 6 bases and J by 0 bases, with 14 bases between them. The CDR3 protein is CASSNRMGANYGYTF. Here the CDR3 DNA reads TGTGCCAGCAGCAATAGGATGGGAGCTAACTATGGCTACACCTTC.

This clonotype was observed a few times. The rearrangement links TRBV12-3 or TRBV12-4 to TRBJ2-3; 7 positions agree with TRBD2. This CDR3 is 15 amino acids long. After removal of 6 bases from V and 1 base from J, the junction contained 7 bases not matched to a gene. CDR3 sequence: CASSIWAGGTDTQYF. The CDR3 DNA is TGTGCCAGCAGCATCTGGGCGGGAGGCACAGATACGCAGTATTTT.

The chain has TRBV9 and TRBJ2-1; TRBD2 matches at 12 bases. Germline values: CDR1 SGDLS, CDR2 YYNGEE. The CDR3 is 17 amino acids. Unmatched junction bases numbered 11, after V lost 4 bases and J lost 6 bases. CDR3 sequence reads: CASSPRTSGDSVNEQFF. The CDR3 DNA reads as TGTGCCAGCAGCCCTCGGACTAGCGGGGATTCGGTCAATGAGCAGTTCTTC.

The chain carries TRBV19 and TRBJ1-5, with D unresolved. V dropped 0 bases and J dropped 7 bases, with 10 bases sitting between them. The length of the CDR3 is 14 residues. Germline loops: CDR1 LNHDA, CDR2 SQIVND (reference sequence). The CDR3: CASSIDRGSQPQHF. CDR3 nucleotide sequence: TGTGCCAGTAGTATAGACCGTGGCTCCCAGCCCCAGCATTTT.

The rearrangement joins TRBV18 to TRBJ2-1; D perhaps matches TRBD2 (6 bases). The germline gives CDR1 KGHSH, CDR2 LQKENI. The CDR3 covers 15 residues. V was shortened by 2 bases and J by 4 bases, with 12 bases between the two germline ends. This CDR3 is CASSPKGGAYNEQFF. DNA of the CDR3: TGTGCCAGCTCACCAAAGGGCGGGGCTTACAATGAGCAGTTCTTC.

The chain carries TRBV5-6 and TRBJ2-7; 8 bases line up with TRBD1. V was pared by 5 bases and J by 12 bases, with 10 bases of the junction left unmatched. Looked up from germline, CDR1 is SGHDT and CDR2 is YYEEEE. The CDR3 is 12 residues long. The CDR3 here is CASSPPGDRGYF. The CDR3 DNA sequence: TGTGCCAGCAGTCCCCCCGGAGACAGGGGGTACTTC.

This rearrangement joins TRBV5-1 to TRBJ1-6; D unresolved. The CDR3 is 13 amino acids. Germline CDR1 reads SGHRS; CDR2 reads YFSETQ. V was clipped by 4 bases and J by 8 bases, with 10 bases between them. In DNA, the CDR3 is TGCGCCAGCAGCGGAAACGCGGATTCACCCCTCCACTTT. This gives the protein CASSGNADSPLHF.

The V call is TRBV20-1, the J call TRBJ2-3; maybe TRBD2 (6 bases). Germline CDR1 DFQATT, CDR2 SNEGSKA (reference sequence). The CDR3 has 17 residues. The V and J ends lost 4 bases and 2 bases respectively, with 22 bases between them. In nucleotides, the CDR3 is TGCAGTGCTAAATCGAAACCACTAGCCGCCTTCACAGATACGCAGTATTTT. It translates to CSAKSKPLAAFTDTQYF.

The rearrangement uses TRBV7-2 and TRBJ1-2; 8 nucleotides match TRBD1. The V gene end was trimmed by 1 base and the J gene end by 8 bases; junction bases not matched to a gene: 9. The CDR3 has 15 residues. The V gene's germline CDR1 is SGHTA and CDR2 FQGNSA. CDR3 residues: CASSLEPGQGGGYTF. CDR3 DNA sequence: TGTGCCAGCAGCTTAGAACCCGGACAGGGCGGGGGCTACACCTTC.

This chain links TRBV9 with TRBJ1-1, with 7 bases matching TRBD1. The CDR3 runs 13 residues. Germline CDR1 SGDLS, CDR2 YYNGEE. Unmatched junction bases numbered 2, after V lost 3 bases and J lost 3 bases. The CDR3 DNA is TGTGCCAGCAGCGGCGACAGGGACACTGAAGCTTTCTTT. Protein product: CASSGDRDTEAFF.

This clonotype was counted ten times or more. The J gene is TRBJ2-3, the V gene TRBV29-1; D may match TRBD1 or TRBD2 (5 bases each). This CDR3 spans 14 amino acids. CDR1 is SQVTM, CDR2 ANQGSEA, per germline. Between the trimmed V and J ends, which lost 5 bases and 0 bases, there was a span of 12 bases. CDR3 sequence (DNA): TGCAGCGTTCTCGGGGCTAGTAGCACAGATACGCAGTATTTT. It yields the protein CSVLGASSTDTQYF.

This clonotype appeared once. The chain is built from TRBV3-1 and TRBJ1-6, with a possible D match to TRBD1 (5 bases). The CDR3 extends over 15 amino acids. The V gene lost 4 bases and the J gene lost 10 bases, with 17 bases spanning the gap. CDR1 LGHDT and CDR2 YNNKEL come from the germline V gene (reference sequence). The CDR3 sequence is CASSLSGRDRSPLHF. In DNA form, the CDR3 reads TGTGCCAGCAGCCTCAGCGGCAGGGATCGCTCACCCCTCCACTTT.

This clonotype was seen a few times. This sequence joins TRBV5-6 and TRBJ2-4; perhaps D is TRBD1 or TRBD2 (6 bases each). V shed 0 bases and J shed 2 bases, with 12 bases lying between them. In germline, CDR1 is SGHDT, CDR2 YYEEEE. This CDR3 has 16 amino acids. CDR3 loop: CASSLAGAQPKNIQYF. In DNA, the CDR3 is TGTGCCAGCAGCTTGGCGGGGGCTCAGCCCAAAAACATTCAGTACTTC.

The chain has TRBV15 and TRBJ1-2; D possibly corresponds to TRBD1 (5 bases). In germline, CDR1 is LNHNV, CDR2 YYDKDF (reference sequence). CDR3 length: 19 amino acids. With 1 base removed from V and 3 bases from J, the gap between germline ends came to 24 bases. CDR3 nucleotide sequence: TGTGCCACCAGCAGAGGAGGCAGTGCATTGACAGTGCTACACTATGGCTACACCTTC. Its protein is CATSRGGSALTVLHYGYTF.

This chain uses TRBV3-1 with TRBJ2-7, with a possible D match to TRBD1 (6 bases). This CDR3 contains 13 residues. V was shortened by 0 bases and J by 9 bases, with 12 bases between the two germline ends. Germline loops: CDR1 LGHDT, CDR2 YNNKEL (reference sequence). This chain's CDR3 is CASSQDDRIGQYF. The CDR3 region has the DNA TGTGCCAGCAGCCAAGATGACAGGATTGGGCAGTACTTC.

J is TRBJ2-7 and V is TRBV18, with D perhaps assigned TRBD1 or TRBD2 (5 bases each). CDR1 is KGHSH and CDR2 is LQKENI in the germline V gene. V lost 3 bases and J 0 bases, leaving 12 bases between the germline ends. The CDR3 is 15 residues long. In DNA, the CDR3 is TGTGCCAGCTCACCCCCGGGACGGGTCTCCTACGAGCAGTACTTC. Its protein product is CASSPPGRVSYEQYF.

This clonotype was seen a few times. J is TRBJ2-5 and V is TRBV20-1; the D call may be TRBD1 or TRBD2 (5 bases each). The CDR3 consists of 13 residues. Between the trimmed V and J ends, which lost 6 bases and 2 bases, there was a span of 13 bases. Germline V gene sequence: CDR1 DFQATT, CDR2 SNEGSKA (reference sequence). In nucleotides, the CDR3 is TGCAGTGCCCTTAAGGGGAGTCAAGAGACCCAGTACTTC. Encoded protein: CSALKGSQETQYF.

The chain carries TRBV15 and TRBJ2-1; D is unresolved. The CDR3 contains 15 residues. CDR1 is LNHNV, CDR2 YYDKDF, per germline (reference sequence). V was shortened by 5 bases and J by 0 bases, with 11 bases between the two germline ends. CDR3 residues: CATSEGWSSYNEQFF. As DNA, the CDR3 is TGTGCCACCAGCGAAGGGTGGAGCTCCTACAATGAGCAGTTCTTC.